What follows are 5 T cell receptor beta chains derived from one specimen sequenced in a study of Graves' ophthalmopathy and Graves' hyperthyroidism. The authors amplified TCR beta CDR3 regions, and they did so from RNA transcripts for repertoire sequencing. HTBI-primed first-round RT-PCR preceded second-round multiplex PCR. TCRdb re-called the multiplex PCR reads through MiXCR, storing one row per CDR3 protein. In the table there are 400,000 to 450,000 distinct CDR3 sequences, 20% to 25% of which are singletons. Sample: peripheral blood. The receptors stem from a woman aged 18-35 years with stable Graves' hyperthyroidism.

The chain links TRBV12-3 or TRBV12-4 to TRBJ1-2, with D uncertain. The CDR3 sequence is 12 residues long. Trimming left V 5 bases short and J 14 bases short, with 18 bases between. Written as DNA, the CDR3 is TGTGCCAGCAGTGGTAATCTACCGCAAGGAACCTTC. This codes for CASSGNLPQGTF.

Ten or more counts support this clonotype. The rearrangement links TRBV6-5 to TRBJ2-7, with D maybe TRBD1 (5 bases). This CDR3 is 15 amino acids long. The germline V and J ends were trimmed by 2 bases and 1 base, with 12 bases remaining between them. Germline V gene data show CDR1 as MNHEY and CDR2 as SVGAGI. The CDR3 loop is CASSYGQGSSYEQYF. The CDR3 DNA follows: TGTGCCAGCAGTTACGGGCAGGGATCGTCCTACGAGCAGTACTTC.

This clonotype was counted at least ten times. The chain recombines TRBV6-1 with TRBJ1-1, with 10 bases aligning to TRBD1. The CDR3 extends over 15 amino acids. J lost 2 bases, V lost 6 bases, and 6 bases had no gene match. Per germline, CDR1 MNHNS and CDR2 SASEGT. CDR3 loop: CASSRDRGSNTEAFF. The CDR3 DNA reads TGTGCCAGCAGCCGGGACAGGGGCAGTAACACTGAAGCTTTCTTT.

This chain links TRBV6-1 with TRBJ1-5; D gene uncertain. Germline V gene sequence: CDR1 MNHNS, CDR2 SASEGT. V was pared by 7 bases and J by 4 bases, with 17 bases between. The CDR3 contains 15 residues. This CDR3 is CASNERAGPNQPQHF. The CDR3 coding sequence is TGTGCCAGCAACGAACGGGCTGGGCCGAATCAGCCCCAGCATTTT.

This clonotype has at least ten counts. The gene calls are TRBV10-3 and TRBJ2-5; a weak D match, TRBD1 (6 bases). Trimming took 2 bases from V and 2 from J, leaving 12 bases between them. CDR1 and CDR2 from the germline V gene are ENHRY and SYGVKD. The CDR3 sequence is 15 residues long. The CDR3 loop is CAISEERTAQETQYF. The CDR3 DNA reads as TGTGCCATCAGTGAGGAGAGGACAGCTCAAGAGACCCAGTACTTC.